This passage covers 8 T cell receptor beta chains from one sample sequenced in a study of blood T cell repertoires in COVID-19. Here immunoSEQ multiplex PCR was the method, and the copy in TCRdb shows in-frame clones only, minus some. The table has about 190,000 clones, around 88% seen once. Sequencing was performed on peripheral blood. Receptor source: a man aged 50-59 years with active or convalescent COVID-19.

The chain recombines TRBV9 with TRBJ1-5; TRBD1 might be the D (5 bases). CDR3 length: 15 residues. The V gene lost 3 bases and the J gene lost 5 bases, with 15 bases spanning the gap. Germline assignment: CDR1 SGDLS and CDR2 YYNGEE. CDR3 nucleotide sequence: TGTGCCAGCAGCGCGAGCCCTGCGGGGCATCAGCCCCAGCATTTT. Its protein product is CASSASPAGHQPQHF. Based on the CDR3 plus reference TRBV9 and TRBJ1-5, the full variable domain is DSGVTQTPKHLITATGQRVTLRCSPRSGDLSVYWYQQSLDQGLQFLIQYYNGEERAKGNILERFSAQQFPDLHSELNLSSLELGDSALYFCASSASPAGHQPQHFGDGTRLSIL.

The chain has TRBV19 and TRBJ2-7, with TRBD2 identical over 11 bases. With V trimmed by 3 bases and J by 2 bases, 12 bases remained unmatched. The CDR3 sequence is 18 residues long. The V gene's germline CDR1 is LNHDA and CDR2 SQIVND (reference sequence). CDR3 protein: CASSIRPGTSGGPYEQYF. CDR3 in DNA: TGTGCCAGTAGTATCCGTCCCGGGACTAGCGGTGGGCCCTACGAGCAGTACTTC.

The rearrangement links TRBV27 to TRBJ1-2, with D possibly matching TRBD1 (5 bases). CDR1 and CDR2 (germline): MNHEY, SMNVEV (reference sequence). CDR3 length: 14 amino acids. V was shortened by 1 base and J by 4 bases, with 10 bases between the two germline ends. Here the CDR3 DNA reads TGTGCCAGCAGTTTATTATCGGGGGGCTATGGCTACACCTTC. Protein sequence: CASSLLSGGYGYTF.

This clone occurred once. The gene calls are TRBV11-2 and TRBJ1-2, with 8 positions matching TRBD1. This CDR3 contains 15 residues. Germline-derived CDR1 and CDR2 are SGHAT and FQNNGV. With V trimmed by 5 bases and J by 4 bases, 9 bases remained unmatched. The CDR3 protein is CASSLTGGLSYGYTF. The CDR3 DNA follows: TGTGCCAGCAGCCTTACAGGGGGATTGTCCTATGGCTACACCTTC.

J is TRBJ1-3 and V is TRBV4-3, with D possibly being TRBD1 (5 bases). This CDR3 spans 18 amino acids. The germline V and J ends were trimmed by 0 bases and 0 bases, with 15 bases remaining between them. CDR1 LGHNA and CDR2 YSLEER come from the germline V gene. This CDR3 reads CASSQEAGPISSGNTIYF. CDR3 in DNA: TGCGCCAGCAGCCAAGAAGCGGGACCGATCTCCTCTGGAAACACCATATATTTT.

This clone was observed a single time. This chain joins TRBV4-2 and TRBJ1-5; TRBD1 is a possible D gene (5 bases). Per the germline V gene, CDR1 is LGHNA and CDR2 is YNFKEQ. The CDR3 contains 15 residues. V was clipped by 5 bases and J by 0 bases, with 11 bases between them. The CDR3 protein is CASSGGEISNQPQHF. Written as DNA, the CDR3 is TGTGCCAGCAGCGGGGGGGAGATTAGCAATCAGCCCCAGCATTTT.

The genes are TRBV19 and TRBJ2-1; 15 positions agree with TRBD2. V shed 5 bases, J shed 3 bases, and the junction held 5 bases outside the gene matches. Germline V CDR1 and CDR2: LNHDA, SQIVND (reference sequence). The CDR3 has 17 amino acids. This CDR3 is CASSARTSGRDYNEQFF. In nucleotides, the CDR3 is TGTGCCAGTAGTGCAAGGACTAGCGGGAGGGACTACAATGAGCAGTTCTTC.

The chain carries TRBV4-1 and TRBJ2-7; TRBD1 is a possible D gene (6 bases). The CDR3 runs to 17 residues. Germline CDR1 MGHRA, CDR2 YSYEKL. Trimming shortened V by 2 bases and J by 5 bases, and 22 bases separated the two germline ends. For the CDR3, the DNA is TGCGCCAGCAGCCAACCTTCTGGGAATAACAGGGAGAACGAGCAGTACTTC. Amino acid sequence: CASSQPSGNNRENEQYF.